This TCR beta chain was retrieved from a study of control samples from healthy donors and cancer patients (TCRdb year 2020). Libraries were made using the immunoSEQ multiplex PCR assay. TCRdb provides this immuneACCESS table in a form limited to in-frame rearrangements. Some clones are lacking; in checked studies, under half of them reflect an unresolved V gene, and why the rest are absent is not known. The sample table holds roughly 100,000 clones, of which more than 85% were seen once. Of the sample, roughly 0.9% is held by the ten largest clones. On this clone itself: It lacks a known antigen. One base away there is no much larger clone; base qualities are not given.

Including cysteine and phenylalanine, the CDR3 has 14 amino acids. CDR3 DNA only is kept here, 42 bases in frame from base 1. CDR1 and CDR2 were assigned from the germline V gene (reference sequence) as LGHDT and YNNKEL. V loses 6 bases of germline sequence and J loses 2 bases, and the interval between the two ends is 11 bases. Recombination connected TRBV3-1 (or the pseudogene TRBV3-2) to TRBJ1-3, with TRBD1 perhaps the D gene, on 6 matching bases. The sequence was collected from a woman under 40 in good health. The sample consisted of blood. The nucleotide sequence is given as TGTGCCAGCAGGGGGGGGACACCTGGAAACACCATATATTTT. Its protein reads: CASRGGTPGNTIYF.